Reported below is one T cell receptor (beta chain). Patients of the Seattle cohort, enrolled during active infection, were followed longitudinally. The V gene end was trimmed by 4 bases and the J gene end by 4 bases; junction bases not matched to a gene: 10. The CDR3 has 16 residues. Germline V gene lookup returns CDR1 SNHLY and CDR2 FYNNEI. Here immunoSEQ multiplex PCR was the method, and the copy in TCRdb shows in-frame clones only, minus some. The sample consists of approximately 390,000 clones, 87% of them appearing once. This entry is derived from a study of blood T cell repertoires in COVID-19. The rearrangement links TRBV2 to TRBJ1-2; TRBD1 matches 9 bases. Sequenced input: peripheral blood. The receptor's source is a woman aged 60 to 75 with COVID-19, enrolled during active disease. CDR3: CASSADRGRLGYGYTF. The CDR3 DNA reads TGTGCCAGCAGTGCGGACAGGGGACGTCTTGGCTATGGCTACACCTTC.